The source of this T cell receptor (beta chain) is a study of radiation and T cells in renal cell carcinoma. Method: immunoSEQ multiplex PCR; TCRdb's copy keeps in-frame clones and lacks some. The repertoire has 150,000 to 200,000 clones, 88% of them found once; the top ten carry roughly 10%. Specified time point: blood 4 weeks post-SBRT, at nephrectomy. Noted treatment: 15 Gy SBRT to primary tumor, nephrectomy 4 weeks later. CDR1 and CDR2 (germline): SGHDT, YYEEEE. Trimming took 4 bases from V and 6 from J; bases not matched to a gene: 2. CDR3 length equals 14 residues. The TCR sequence derives from a woman in her forties or fifties with renal cell carcinoma. J is TRBJ2-1 and V is TRBV5-6; 12 bases are shared with TRBD2. This specimen was blood, taken from a patient whose treatment included radiotherapy and nephrectomy. The CDR3 DNA follows: TGTGCCAGCAGCCTAGCGGGGGGGTTCAATGAGCAGTTCTTC. It codes for CASSLAGGFNEQFF.